This TCR beta chain is from a study of PD-L1 blockade in urothelial cancer (TCRdb year 2017). Context from the whole study: Every patient began therapy at some point between 2014 and 2015 and was given atezolizumab 1,200 mg intravenously every 3 weeks. About 85% of the 29 patients were males with bladder-origin urothelial cancer, and about 65% of the roughly 30 reported a prior smoking history. Whole exome sequencing and RNA sequencing of pretreatment tumors were performed alongside TCR sequencing in the same patients. Blood samples were analyzed at two time points: 3 weeks after treatment start (second dose) and 6 weeks after treatment start. TCR sequencing covered pretreatment tumor samples and matched, serially collected peripheral blood taken before and after atezolizumab treatment. Progression-free survival longer than 6 months counted as durable clinical benefit, and TCR features were additionally tested against both progression-free and overall survival. Under 30 patients had pretreatment blood TCR-seq, around 25 had at least one posttreatment blood collection, and around 25 had tumor TCR-seq. An ECOG performance status of 0 or 1 was recorded for the patients, and 0 to 3 prior chemotherapy regimens had been received by the patients. Somatic, immune and clinical correlates of response to PD-L1 blockade with atezolizumab in urothelial cancer were the focus of an exploratory multi-omic analysis. Under 10 patients reached durable clinical benefit, while some 20 patients did not. Blood samples gave a median of around 130,000 T cells and under 85,000 unique TCRs, with a median clonality of 0.080. The research as a whole found: At 3 weeks after the start of treatment, tumor-associated TCR clones in peripheral blood had expanded more in patients with durable benefit (n ≈ 24, p = 0.022). Improved progression-free and overall survival was associated with having pretreatment peripheral blood TCR clonality below the median. Because the sample size was small (n ≈ 30) and many exploratory analyses were performed, the results are intended to be hypothesis-generating.

To estimate absolute template abundance from read counts, synthetic TCR analog templates were spiked into each PCR. TCRbeta CDR3 regions were amplified from genomic DNA with bias-controlled V and J gene primers using the immunoSEQ assay. Rearranged TCRbeta segments were sequenced at approximately 20X coverage. As for the authors' bioinformatics: Sequencing errors were corrected by clustering and CDR3s were annotated against IMGT to assign V, D and J genes. Downstream analyses used only productive TCRbeta rearrangements and left out out-of-frame or stop-codon sequences. To compute clonality, Shannon entropy was normalized by the log of the number of unique productive sequences and then subtracted from one. Fisher's exact test with Benjamini-Hochberg correction, using a cutoff of adjusted p below 0.01, was how clones that differed between time points or between blood and tumor were identified. Entries here come from immuneACCESS through TCRdb and include only in-frame sequences with V and J called. Some clones fail to appear in such tables; in the studies checked, an unresolved V gene covers under half of the shortfall, and the cause of the remainder is unknown. D and trimming come from the DNA, and the V and J calls and clone size come from that table. The table for this sample lists some 110,000 clones; 80% to 95% of them were counted only once. The ten largest clonotypes hold around 3.7% of the sample.

As to this clone: No cognate antigen has been identified for it. The input lacks base qualities; no much larger clone sits a single base away.

The time point label on this specimen signifies: peripheral blood 6 weeks after treatment start. The cohort included some 30 patients with locally advanced or metastatic urothelial carcinoma who were treated at Memorial Sloan Kettering on a trial protocol. Peripheral blood mononuclear cells were collected pretreatment and during treatment, with between 1 and 8 total time points obtained per patient. The Qiagen DNeasy Blood extraction kit was used to purify genomic DNA from total PBMCs and tumor samples. PBMCs were collected pretreatment and during treatment and were isolated and stored as previously described. From the cysteine up to the phenylalanine, the CDR3 has a length of 14 residues. The DNA shown is the 42-base CDR3, in frame from base 1. Based on the germline V gene, the CDR1 and CDR2 sequences are MNHNS and SASEGT. Relative to germline, V is missing 2 bases and J is missing 4 bases, with 4 bases of the junction outside any gene match.

The sample in question was PBMCs, obtained around atezolizumab (anti-PD-L1) treatment. This clonotype originated in a man in his 60s with urothelial cancer. The chain was built from TRBV6-1 and TRBJ2-5; TRBD2 lines up with 7 middle nucleotides. The CDR3 region has the sequence CASSEWSGGETQYF. The nucleotide sequence is TGTGCCAGCAGTGAATGGTCGGGGGGAGAGACCCAGTACTTC.